This T cell receptor beta chain was retrieved from a study of T cell changes during pregnancy in multiple sclerosis (dated by TCRdb to between 2018 and 2021). Turning to the overall study: Changes in the T cell repertoire over the course of pregnancy were examined in this study in women with multiple sclerosis.

The junction carries 4 bases between V and J, which are trimmed by 2 bases and 2 bases respectively. The germline V gene yields MNHNS for CDR1 and SASEGT for CDR2. The CDR3 sequence holds 13 residues, the cysteine and phenylalanine included. Only the CDR3 portion is preserved as DNA: 39 bases, with reading frame beginning at the first base. A few counts support this clone. Its antigen is not yet known. Base qualities are not at hand, and no much larger clone is one base apart. Libraries were made using the immunoSEQ multiplex PCR assay. TCRdb obtained this table from immuneACCESS and retained in-frame rearrangements with V and J assigned. These tables miss some clones; where compared with another copy, unresolved V genes account for less than half of the shortfall, and the remainder is unexplained. For this sample the table gives tens of thousands of clones, of which more than 80% were detected only once. 0.95% to 1.5% of the sample lies in the top ten.

The TCR comes from a female donor with multiple sclerosis, enrolled in a pregnancy study. This material consisted of peripheral blood, taken in the third trimester of pregnancy. The receptor chain draws on TRBV6-1 and TRBJ1-5; the D gene lacks a confident call. The CDR3 is CASSEQGNQPQHF. In nucleotide form, the sequence is TGTGCCAGCAGTGAACAGGGCAATCAGCCCCAGCATTTT.